This paragraph covers one T cell receptor (beta chain) sequence. Its antigen is unidentified. PCR employed 60 Vbeta and 13 Jbeta primers. The method was immunoSEQ multiplex PCR; TCRdb's version includes in-frame clones alone and lacks a portion of them. The sample has 200,000 to 250,000 clones, 60% to 80% seen once. The data stem from a study of cytomegalovirus exposure and HLA in healthy donors. Regarding the study as a whole: TCR beta sequences reportedly predicted the HLA-A and HLA-B alleles of most subjects accurately. Most TCR sequences were seen very rarely across donors, but some public TCRs occurred in many. Clonal expansion, a later analysis showed, was greater in HLA-associated TCR beta chains than in equally common others.

It was healthy bone marrow donors who served as donors. Trimming at V came to 2 bases and at J to 0 bases, leaving 7 bases not matched to a gene. Germline V gene lookup returns CDR1 SGHAT and CDR2 FQNNGV. The CDR3 sequence is 18 residues long. What was sequenced was PBMCs. This TCR came from a man aged 18 to 35 in good health and CMV-seronegative. The rearrangement joins TRBV11-2 to TRBJ1-6; 7 positions match TRBD1. DNA for the CDR3: TGTGCCAGCAGCTTATTCAGGGGGAGGAGCTCCTATAATTCACCCCTCCACTTT. The encoded protein is CASSLFRGRSSYNSPLHF.